This T cell receptor (beta chain) was identified in a study of T cells in Graves' hyperthyroidism and ophthalmopathy. It was uncontrolled infection, other autoimmune disease, pregnancy or lactation that excluded patients. The source material, RNA transcripts, was used to amplify TCR beta CDR3 regions. An initial round of RT-PCR targeting the TCR CDR3 relied on the HTBI primer set. From the multiplex PCR reads, TCRdb called clonotypes with MiXCR, one entry per CDR3 protein. The sample holds 500,000 or so distinct CDR3 sequences, 15% to 20% seen once. Germline V gene lookup returns CDR1 SGDLS and CDR2 YYNGEE. The CDR3 has 15 amino acids. This clonotype was found a few times. At one of its ends the junction is not consistent with the germline gene, which may arise from a read error.

Sequencing was done on a sample of blood. The receptor's source is a woman between 18 and 30 years old with Graves' ophthalmopathy. The chain carries TRBV9 and TRBJ1-2, with D possibly TRBD1 on 5 matching bases. The CDR3 sequence: CASSGGEQPKYGYTF. The CDR3, as DNA: TGTGCCAGCAGCGGAGGGGAACAGCCTAAATATGGCTACACCTTC.